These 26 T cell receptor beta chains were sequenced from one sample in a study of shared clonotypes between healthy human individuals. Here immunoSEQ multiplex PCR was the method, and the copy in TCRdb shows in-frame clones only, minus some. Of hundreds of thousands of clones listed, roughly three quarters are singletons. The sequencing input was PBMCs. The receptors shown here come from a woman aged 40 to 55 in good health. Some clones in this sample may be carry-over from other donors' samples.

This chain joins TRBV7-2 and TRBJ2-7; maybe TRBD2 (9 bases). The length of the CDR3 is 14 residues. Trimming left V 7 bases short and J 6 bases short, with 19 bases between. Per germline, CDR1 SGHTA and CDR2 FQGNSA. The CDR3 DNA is TGTGCCAGCAACCAAGCGGGAGGACAGGGCGAGCAGTACTTC. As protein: CASNQAGGQGEQYF.

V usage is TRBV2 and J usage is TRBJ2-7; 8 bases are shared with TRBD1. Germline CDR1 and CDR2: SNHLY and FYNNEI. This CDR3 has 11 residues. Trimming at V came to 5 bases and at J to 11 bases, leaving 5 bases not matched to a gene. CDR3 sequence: CASSSDRVKYF. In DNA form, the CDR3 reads TGTGCCAGCAGTTCGGACAGGGTAAAGTACTTC.

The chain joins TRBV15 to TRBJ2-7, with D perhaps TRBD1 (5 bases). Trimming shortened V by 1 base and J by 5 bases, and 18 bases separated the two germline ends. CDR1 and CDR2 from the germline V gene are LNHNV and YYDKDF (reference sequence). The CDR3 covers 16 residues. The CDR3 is CATSRGTIRAKDEQYF. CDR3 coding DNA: TGTGCCACCAGCAGAGGTACGATCAGGGCGAAGGACGAGCAGTACTTC.

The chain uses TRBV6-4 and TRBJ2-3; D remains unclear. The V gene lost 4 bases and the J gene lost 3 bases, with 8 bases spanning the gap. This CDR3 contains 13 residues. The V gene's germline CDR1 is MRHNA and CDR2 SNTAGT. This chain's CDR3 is CASSVAETDTQYF. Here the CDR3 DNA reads TGTGCCAGCAGTGTTGCGGAAACAGATACGCAGTATTTT.

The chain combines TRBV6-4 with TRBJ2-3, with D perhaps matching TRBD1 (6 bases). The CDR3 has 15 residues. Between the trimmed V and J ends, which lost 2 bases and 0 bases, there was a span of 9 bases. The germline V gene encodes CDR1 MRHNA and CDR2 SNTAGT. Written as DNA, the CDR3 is TGTGCCAGCAGTGACGGGACAAGAAGCACAGATACGCAGTATTTT. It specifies CASSDGTRSTDTQYF.

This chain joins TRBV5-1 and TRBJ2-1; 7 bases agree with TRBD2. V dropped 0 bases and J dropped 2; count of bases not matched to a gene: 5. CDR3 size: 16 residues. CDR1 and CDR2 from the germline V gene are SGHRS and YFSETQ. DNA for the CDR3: TGCGCCAGCAGCTTGGAGGCGGGAGACCCCTACAATGAGCAGTTCTTC. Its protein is CASSLEAGDPYNEQFF.

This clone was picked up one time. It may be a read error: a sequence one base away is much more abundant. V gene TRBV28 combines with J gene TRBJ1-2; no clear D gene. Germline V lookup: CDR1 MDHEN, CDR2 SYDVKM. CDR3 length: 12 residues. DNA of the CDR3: TGTGCCAGCAGTAGGTCTCCCTATGGCTGCACCTTC. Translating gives CASSRSPYGCTF.

CDR3 loop: CASSGTKNEQFF. DNA of the CDR3: TGTGCCAGCAGCGGAACTAAGAATGAGCAGTTCTTC. The gene calls are TRBV9 and TRBJ2-1; D unresolved. Germline lookup yields CDR1 SGDLS and CDR2 YYNGEE. This CDR3 has 12 residues. Trimming pared 3 bases from V and 7 bases from J, leaving 8 bases between.

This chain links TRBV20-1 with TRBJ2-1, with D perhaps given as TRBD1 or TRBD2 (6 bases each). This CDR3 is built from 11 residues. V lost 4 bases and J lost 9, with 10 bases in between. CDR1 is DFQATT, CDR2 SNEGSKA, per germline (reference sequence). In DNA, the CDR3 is TGCAGTGCTACGAGGGGGGTTGAGCAGTTCTTC. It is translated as CSATRGVEQFF.

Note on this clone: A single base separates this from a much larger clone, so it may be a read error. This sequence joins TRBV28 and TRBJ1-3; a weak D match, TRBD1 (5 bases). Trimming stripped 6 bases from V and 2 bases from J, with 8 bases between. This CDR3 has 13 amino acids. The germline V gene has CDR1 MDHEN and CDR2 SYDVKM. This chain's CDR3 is CASSSGTGNTIYF. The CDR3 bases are TGTGCCAGCAGCTCAGGGACTGGAAACACCATATATTTT.

The DNA for the CDR3 is TGTGCCAGCAGGGCCGGGCAAGAGACCCAGTACTTC. It encodes CASRAGQETQYF. The chain employs TRBV28 and TRBJ2-5, with D uncertain. Between the trimmed V and J ends, which lost 6 bases and 2 bases, there was a span of 7 bases. The CDR3 length is 12 residues. The germline CDR1 and CDR2 sequences are MDHEN and SYDVKM.

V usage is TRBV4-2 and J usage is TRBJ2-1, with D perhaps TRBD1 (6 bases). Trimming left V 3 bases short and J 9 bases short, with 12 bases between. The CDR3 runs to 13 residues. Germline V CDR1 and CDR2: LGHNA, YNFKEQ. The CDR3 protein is CASSQTGVSEQFF. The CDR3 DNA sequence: TGTGCCAGCAGCCAGACAGGAGTGAGTGAGCAGTTCTTC.

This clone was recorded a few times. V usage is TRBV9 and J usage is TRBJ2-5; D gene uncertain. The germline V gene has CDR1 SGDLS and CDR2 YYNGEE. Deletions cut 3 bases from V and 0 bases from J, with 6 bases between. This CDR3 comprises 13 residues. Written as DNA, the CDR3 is TGTGCCAGCAGCGGCGACAACCAAGAGACCCAGTACTTC. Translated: CASSGDNQETQYF.

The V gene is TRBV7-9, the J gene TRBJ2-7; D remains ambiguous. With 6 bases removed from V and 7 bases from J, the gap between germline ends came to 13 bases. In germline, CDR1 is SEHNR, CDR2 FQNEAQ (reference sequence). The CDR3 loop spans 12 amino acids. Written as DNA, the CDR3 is TGTGCCAGCAGTCTTCCCTCAGGAGAGCAGTACTTC. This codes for CASSLPSGEQYF. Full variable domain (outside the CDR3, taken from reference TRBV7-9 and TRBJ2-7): DTGVSQNPRHKITKRGQNVTFRCDPISEHNRLYWYRQTLGQGPEFLTYFQNEAQLEKSRLLSDRFSAERPKGSFSTLEIQRTEQGDSAMYLCASSLPSGEQYFGPGTRLTVT.

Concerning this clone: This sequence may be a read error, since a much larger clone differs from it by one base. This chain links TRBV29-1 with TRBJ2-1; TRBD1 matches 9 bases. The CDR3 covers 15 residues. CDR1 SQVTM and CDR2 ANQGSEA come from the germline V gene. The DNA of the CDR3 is TGCAGTGCCGGGGGAAGGACAGGGGCCTACAATGAGCAGCTCTTC. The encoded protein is CSAGGRTGAYNEQLF.

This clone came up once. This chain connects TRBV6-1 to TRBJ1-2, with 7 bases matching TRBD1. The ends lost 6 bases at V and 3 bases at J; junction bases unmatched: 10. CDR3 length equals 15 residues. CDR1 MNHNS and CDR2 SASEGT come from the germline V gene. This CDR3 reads CASRRQGSTDYGYTF. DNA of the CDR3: TGTGCCAGCAGGAGACAGGGCTCAACCGACTATGGCTACACCTTC.

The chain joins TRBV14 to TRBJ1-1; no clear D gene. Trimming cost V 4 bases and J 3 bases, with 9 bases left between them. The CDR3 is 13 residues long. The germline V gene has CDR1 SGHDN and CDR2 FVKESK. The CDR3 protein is CASSPRPDTEAFF. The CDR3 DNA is TGTGCCAGCAGCCCGAGACCTGACACTGAAGCTTTCTTT.

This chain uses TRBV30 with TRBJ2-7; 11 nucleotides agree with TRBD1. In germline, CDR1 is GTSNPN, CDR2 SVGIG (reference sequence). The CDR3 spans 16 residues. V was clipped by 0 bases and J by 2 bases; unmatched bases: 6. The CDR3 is CAWSVGMGQGAYEQYF. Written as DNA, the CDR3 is TGTGCCTGGAGTGTAGGGATGGGACAGGGGGCCTACGAGCAGTACTTC.

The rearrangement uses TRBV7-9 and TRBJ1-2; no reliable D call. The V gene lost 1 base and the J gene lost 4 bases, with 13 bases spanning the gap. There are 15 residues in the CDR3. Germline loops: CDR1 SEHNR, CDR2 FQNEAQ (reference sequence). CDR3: CASSLGAQSPYGYTF. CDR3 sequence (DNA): TGTGCCAGCAGCTTAGGTGCGCAGAGCCCCTATGGCTACACCTTC.

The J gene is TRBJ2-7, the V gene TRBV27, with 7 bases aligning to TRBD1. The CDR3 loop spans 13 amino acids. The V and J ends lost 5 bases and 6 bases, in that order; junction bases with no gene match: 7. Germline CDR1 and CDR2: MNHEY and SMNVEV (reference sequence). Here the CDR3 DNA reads TGTGCCAGCAGTACCGACAGGGCTGGCGAGCAGTACTTC. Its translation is CASSTDRAGEQYF.

The CDR3 DNA reads as TGCGCCAGCAGCTTCGGGGGCTTAAAGGACGAGCAGTACTTC. As protein: CASSFGGLKDEQYF. The genes are TRBV5-1 and TRBJ2-7, with D perhaps being TRBD1 or TRBD2 (6 bases each). This CDR3 region has 14 residues. The V end was cut by 2 bases, the J end by 5 bases, with 14 bases between. The V gene's germline CDR1 is SGHRS and CDR2 YFSETQ.

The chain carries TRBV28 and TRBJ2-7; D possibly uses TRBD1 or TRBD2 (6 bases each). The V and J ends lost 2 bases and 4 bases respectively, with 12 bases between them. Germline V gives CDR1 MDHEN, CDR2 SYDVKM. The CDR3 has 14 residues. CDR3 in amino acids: CASSLRGAGYEQYF. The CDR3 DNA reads TGTGCCAGCAGTTTAAGGGGGGCTGGGTACGAGCAGTACTTC.

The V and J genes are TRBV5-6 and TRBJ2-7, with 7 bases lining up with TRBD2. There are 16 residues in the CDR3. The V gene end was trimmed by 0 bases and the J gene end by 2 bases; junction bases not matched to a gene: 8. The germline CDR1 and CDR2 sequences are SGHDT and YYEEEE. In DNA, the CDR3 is TGTGCCAGCAGCTTGGCCAGGCCTAGCGGAACCTACGAGCAGTACTTC. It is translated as CASSLARPSGTYEQYF.

The CDR3 loop reads CASSSPGQGIGYTF. The DNA for the CDR3 is TGTGCCAGCAGCTCCCCGGGACAGGGGATCGGCTACACCTTC. This chain uses TRBV28 with TRBJ1-2; 10 nucleotides match TRBD1. This CDR3 is 14 amino acids long. Trimming cost V 6 bases and J 8 bases; bases outside gene matches: 9. The germline V gene has CDR1 MDHEN and CDR2 SYDVKM.

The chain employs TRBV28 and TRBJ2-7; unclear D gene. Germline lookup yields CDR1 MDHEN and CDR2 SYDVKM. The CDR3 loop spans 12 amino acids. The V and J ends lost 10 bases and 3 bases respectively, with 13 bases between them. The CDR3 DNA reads TGTGCCACAATAGGACGGAACTACGAGCAGTACTTC. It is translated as CATIGRNYEQYF.

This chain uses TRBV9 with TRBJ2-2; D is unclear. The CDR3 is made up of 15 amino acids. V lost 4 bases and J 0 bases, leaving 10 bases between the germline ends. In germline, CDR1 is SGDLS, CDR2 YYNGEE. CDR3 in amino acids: CASSPRPANTGELFF. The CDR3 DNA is TGTGCCAGCAGCCCCCGGCCGGCGAACACCGGGGAGCTGTTTTTT.